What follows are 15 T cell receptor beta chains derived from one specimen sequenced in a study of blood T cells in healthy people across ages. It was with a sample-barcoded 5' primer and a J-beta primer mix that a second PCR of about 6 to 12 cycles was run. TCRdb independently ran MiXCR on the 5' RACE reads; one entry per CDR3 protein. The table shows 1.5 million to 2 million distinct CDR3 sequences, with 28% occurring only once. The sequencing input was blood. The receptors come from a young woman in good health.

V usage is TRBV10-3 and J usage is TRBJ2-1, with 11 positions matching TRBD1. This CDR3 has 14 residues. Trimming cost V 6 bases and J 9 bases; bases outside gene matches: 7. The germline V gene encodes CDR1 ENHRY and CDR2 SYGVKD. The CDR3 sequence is CAIRGTGGSGEQFF. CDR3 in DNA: TGTGCCATCAGGGGGACAGGGGGTTCCGGTGAGCAGTTCTTC.

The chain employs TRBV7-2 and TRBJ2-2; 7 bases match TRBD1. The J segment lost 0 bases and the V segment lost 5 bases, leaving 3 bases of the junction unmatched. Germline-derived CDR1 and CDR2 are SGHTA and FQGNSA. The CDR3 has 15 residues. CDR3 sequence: CASSIGTANTGELFF. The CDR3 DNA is TGTGCCAGCAGCATCGGGACAGCGAACACCGGGGAGCTGTTTTTT.

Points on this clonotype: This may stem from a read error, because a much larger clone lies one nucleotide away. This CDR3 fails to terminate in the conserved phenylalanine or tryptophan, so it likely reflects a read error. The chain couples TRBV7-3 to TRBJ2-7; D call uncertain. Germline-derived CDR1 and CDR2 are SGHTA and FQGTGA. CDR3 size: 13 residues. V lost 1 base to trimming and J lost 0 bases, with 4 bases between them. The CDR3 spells CASSLMSSYEQYS. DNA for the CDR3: TGTGCCAGCAGCTTAATGAGCTCCTACGAGCAGTACTCC.

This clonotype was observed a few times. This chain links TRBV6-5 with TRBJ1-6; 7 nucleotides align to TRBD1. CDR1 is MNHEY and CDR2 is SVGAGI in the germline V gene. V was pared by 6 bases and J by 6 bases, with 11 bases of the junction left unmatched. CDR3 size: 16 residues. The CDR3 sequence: CASRPDRDRGNSPLHF. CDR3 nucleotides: TGTGCCAGCAGACCCGACAGGGACCGGGGTAATTCACCCCTCCACTTT.

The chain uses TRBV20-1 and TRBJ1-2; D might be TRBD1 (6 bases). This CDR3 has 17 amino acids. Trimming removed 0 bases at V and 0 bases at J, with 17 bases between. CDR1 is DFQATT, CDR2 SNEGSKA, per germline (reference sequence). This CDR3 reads CSARDAGANTPNYGYTF. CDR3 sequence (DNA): TGCAGTGCTAGAGATGCAGGGGCCAATACACCTAACTATGGCTACACCTTC.

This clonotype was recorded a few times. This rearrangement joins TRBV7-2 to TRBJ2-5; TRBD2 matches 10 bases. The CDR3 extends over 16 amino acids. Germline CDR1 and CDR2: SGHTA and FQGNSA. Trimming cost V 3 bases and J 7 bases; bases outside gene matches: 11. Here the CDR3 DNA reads TGTGCCAGCAGCTTTTCCCTGACTAGCGGGCGAGCGACCCAGTACTTC. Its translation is CASSFSLTSGRATQYF.

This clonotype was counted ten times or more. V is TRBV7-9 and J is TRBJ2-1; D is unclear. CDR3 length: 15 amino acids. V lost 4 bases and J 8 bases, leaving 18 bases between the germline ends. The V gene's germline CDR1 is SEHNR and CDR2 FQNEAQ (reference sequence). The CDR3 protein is CASSYTSRSSHEQFF. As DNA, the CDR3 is TGTGCCAGCAGCTATACCAGCCGAAGCTCCCATGAGCAGTTCTTC.

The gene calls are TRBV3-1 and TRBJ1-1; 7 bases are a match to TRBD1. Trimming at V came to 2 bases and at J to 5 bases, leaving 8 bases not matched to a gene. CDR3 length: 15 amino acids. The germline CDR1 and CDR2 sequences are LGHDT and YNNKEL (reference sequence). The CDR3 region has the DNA TGTGCCAGCAGCCAATTACAGGGGATGGGGACTGAAGCTTTCTTT. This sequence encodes CASSQLQGMGTEAFF.

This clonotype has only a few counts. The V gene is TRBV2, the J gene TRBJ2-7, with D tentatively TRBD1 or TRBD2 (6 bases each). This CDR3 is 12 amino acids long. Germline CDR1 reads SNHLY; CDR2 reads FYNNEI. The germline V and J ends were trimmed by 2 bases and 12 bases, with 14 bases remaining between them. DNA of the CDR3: TGTGCCAGCAGTGAACGGGACGGGGGCTGGTACTTC. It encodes CASSERDGGWYF. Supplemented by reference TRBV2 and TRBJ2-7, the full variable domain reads EPEVTQTPSHQVTQMGQEVILRCVPISNHLYFYWYRQILGQKVEFLVSFYNNEISEKSEIFDDQFSVERPDGSNFTLKIRSTKLEDSAMYFCASSERDGGWYFGPGTRLTVT.

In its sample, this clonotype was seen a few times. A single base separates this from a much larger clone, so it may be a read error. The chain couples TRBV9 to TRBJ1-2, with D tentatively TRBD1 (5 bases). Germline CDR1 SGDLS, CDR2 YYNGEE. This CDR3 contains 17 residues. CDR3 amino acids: CANSEGPGPPAGYGYTF. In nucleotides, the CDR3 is TGTGCCAACAGCGAAGGCCCGGGACCCCCGGCGGGCTATGGCTACACCTTC. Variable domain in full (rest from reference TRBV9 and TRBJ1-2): DSGVTQTPKHLITATGQRVTLRCSPRSGDLSVYWYQQSLDQGLQFLIQYYNGEERAKGNILERFSAQQFPDLHSELNLSSLELGDSALYFCANSEGPGPPAGYGYTFGSGTRLTVV.

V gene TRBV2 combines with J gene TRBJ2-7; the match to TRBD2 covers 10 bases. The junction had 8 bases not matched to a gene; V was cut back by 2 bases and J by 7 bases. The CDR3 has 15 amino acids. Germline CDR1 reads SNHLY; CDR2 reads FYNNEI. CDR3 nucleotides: TGTGCCAGCAGTGAACAGCGGGGGGGAATGAATGAGCAGTACTTC. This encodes CASSEQRGGMNEQYF.

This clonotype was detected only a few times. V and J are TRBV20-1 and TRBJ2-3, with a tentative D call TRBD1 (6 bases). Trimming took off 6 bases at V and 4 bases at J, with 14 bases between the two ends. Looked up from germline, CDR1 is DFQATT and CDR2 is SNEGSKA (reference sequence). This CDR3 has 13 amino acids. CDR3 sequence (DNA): TGCAGTGCCGCACAGGGCTCGGCAGATACGCAGTATTTT. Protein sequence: CSAAQGSADTQYF.

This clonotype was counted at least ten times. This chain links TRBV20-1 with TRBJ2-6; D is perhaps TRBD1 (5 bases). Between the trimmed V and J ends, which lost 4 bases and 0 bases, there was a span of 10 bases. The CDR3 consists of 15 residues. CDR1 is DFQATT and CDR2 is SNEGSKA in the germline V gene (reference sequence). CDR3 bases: TGCAGTGCTATGGCAGGGCGCTCTGGGGCCAACGTCCTGACTTTC. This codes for CSAMAGRSGANVLTF.

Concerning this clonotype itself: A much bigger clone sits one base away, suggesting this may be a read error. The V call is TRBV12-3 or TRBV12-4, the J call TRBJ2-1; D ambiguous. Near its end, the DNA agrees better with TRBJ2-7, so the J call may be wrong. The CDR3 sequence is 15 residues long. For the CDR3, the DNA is TGTGCCAGCAGTTTACGCGGCGCGGTCTACAATGAGCAGTACTTC. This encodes CASSLRGAVYNEQYF.

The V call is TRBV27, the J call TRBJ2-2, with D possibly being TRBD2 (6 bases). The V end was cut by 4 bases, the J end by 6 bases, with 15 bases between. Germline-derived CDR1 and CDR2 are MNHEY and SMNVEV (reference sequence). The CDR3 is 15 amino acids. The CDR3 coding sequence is TGTGCCAGCAGTTCTGCGGGACGCATCGCCGGGGAGCTGTTTTTT. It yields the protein CASSSAGRIAGELFF.